A selection of T cell receptor beta chains follows, all from one sample in a study of CD8 T cells in Susac syndrome. TCRdb ran MiXCR on the immunoSEQ multiplex PCR reads and lists one entry per CDR3 protein. This sample has 150,000 to 200,000 distinct CDR3 sequences; roughly 94% occur once, and the top ten carry over 0.09%. The sample consisted of CD4+ T cells from PBMCs. All receptors derive from a human donor with multiple sclerosis. The CDR3 runs from the conserved cysteine through the conserved F or W. A D gene is named only where the DNA matches it firmly. Clone size is given for some rows only: seen once, a few or many times, or a class if the clone is expanded.

abundance: NA
v_gene: TRBV29-1
len: 12
j_gene: TRBJ2-5
d_gene: TRBD1
CDR3aa: CSLRTGGETQYF
CDR3nt: TGCAGCTTGAGGACAGGGGGAGAGACCCAGTACTTC

abundance: few
v_gene: TRBV6-1
len: 13
j_gene: TRBJ1-2
d_gene: NA
CDR3aa: CASSDSSGYGYTF
CDR3nt: TGTGCCAGCAGTGATTCGTCAGGCTATGGCTACACCTTC

abundance: NA
v_gene: TRBV28
len: 14
j_gene: TRBJ1-3
d_gene: NA
CDR3aa: CASSLMSSGNTIYF
CDR3nt: TGTGCCAGCAGTCTGATGAGCTCTGGAAACACCATATATTTT

abundance: NA
v_gene: TRBV12-3/TRBV12-4
len: 15
j_gene: TRBJ2-1
d_gene: NA
CDR3aa: CASSLIWLENNEQFF
CDR3nt: TGTGCCAGCAGTTTAATATGGCTGGAGAACAATGAGCAGTTCTTC

abundance: NA
v_gene: TRBV25-1
len: 13
j_gene: TRBJ2-4
d_gene: NA
CDR3aa: CASSGGPKNIQYF
CDR3nt: TGTGCCAGCAGTGGGGGCCCAAAAAACATTCAGTACTTC

abundance: NA
v_gene: TRBV11-2
len: 15
j_gene: TRBJ2-1
d_gene: TRBD2
CDR3aa: CASSQPPRGVNEQFF
CDR3nt: TGTGCCAGCAGCCAACCTCCCCGGGGGGTGAATGAGCAGTTCTTC

abundance: NA
v_gene: TRBV2
len: 14
j_gene: TRBJ2-1
d_gene: NA
CDR3aa: CASSDLGSYNEQFF
CDR3nt: TGTGCCAGCAGTGATCTAGGCTCCTACAATGAGCAGTTCTTC

abundance: NA
v_gene: TRBV3-1
len: 13
j_gene: TRBJ1-5
d_gene: NA
CDR3aa: CASSQGWDQPQHF
CDR3nt: TGTGCCAGCAGCCAAGGGTGGGATCAGCCCCAGCATTTT

abundance: once
v_gene: TRBV19
len: 14
j_gene: TRBJ1-4
d_gene: NA
CDR3aa: CASSMRPLFEKLFF
CDR3nt: TGTGCCAGTAGTATGCGCCCCTTATTCGAAAAACTGTTTTTT

abundance: NA
v_gene: TRBV10-2
len: 13
j_gene: TRBJ1-2
d_gene: NA
CDR3aa: CASSDGRRNGYTF
CDR3nt: TGCGCCAGCAGTGACGGACGGAGGAATGGCTACACCTTC

abundance: NA
v_gene: TRBV30
len: 12
j_gene: TRBJ2-3
d_gene: NA
CDR3aa: CAWNTGSDTQYF
CDR3nt: TGTGCCTGGAATACAGGGTCAGATACGCAGTATTTT

abundance: NA
v_gene: TRBV4-1
len: 15
j_gene: TRBJ1-2
d_gene: NA
CDR3aa: CASSQDTGKIYGYTF
CDR3nt: TGCGCCAGCAGCCAAGATACGGGGAAGATCTATGGCTACACCTTC

abundance: NA
v_gene: TRBV3-1
len: 15
j_gene: TRBJ1-2
d_gene: TRBD1
CDR3aa: CASSQDGQGAYGYTF
CDR3nt: TGTGCCAGCAGCCAAGATGGACAGGGGGCGTATGGCTACACCTTC

abundance: NA
v_gene: TRBV6-5
len: 13
j_gene: TRBJ2-1
d_gene: NA
CDR3aa: CASRRQTGMRQFF
CDR3nt: TGTGCCAGCAGGCGCCAAACAGGAATGAGGCAGTTCTTC

abundance: once
v_gene: TRBV12-3/TRBV12-4
len: 13
j_gene: TRBJ1-1
d_gene: NA
CDR3aa: CASSPSRGLEAFF
CDR3nt: TGTGCCAGCAGCCCCAGCCGGGGCCTTGAAGCTTTCTTT

abundance: NA
v_gene: TRBV7-3
len: 13
j_gene: TRBJ2-3
d_gene: NA
CDR3aa: CATSGLNTDTQYF
CDR3nt: TGTGCCACCTCGGGCCTTAACACAGATACGCAGTATTTT